This TCR beta chain comes out of a study of blood T cell repertoires in COVID-19. Study-wide background: The United States, Italy and Spain were the sources of the acute and convalescent COVID-19 samples. T cells, B-cell-depleted T cells, or PBMCs provided the cDNA or gDNA that served as material.

V lost 4 bases to trimming and J lost 7 bases; unmatched junction nucleotides: 12. This CDR3 region has 16 residues. Per germline, CDR1 LNHDA and CDR2 SQIVND (reference sequence). Authors' data handling: Counts of nucleated cells, estimated from reference gene primer amplification, were obtained. Data came from immunoSEQ multiplex PCR; TCRdb stores just in-frame clones and leaves some out. V, J and clone size are taken as reported in that table, and D and trimming were inferred from the DNA itself. The sample records 120,000 to 150,000 clones, roughly 85% being singletons. Input material: peripheral blood. The clonotype comes from a man in his fifties with acute or convalescent COVID-19. The chain is built from TRBV19 and TRBJ2-7; 11 nucleotides align to TRBD1. CDR3: CASSKASGTGGSEQYF. The CDR3 DNA reads as TGTGCCAGTAGTAAGGCCTCGGGGACAGGGGGTTCAGAGCAGTACTTC.